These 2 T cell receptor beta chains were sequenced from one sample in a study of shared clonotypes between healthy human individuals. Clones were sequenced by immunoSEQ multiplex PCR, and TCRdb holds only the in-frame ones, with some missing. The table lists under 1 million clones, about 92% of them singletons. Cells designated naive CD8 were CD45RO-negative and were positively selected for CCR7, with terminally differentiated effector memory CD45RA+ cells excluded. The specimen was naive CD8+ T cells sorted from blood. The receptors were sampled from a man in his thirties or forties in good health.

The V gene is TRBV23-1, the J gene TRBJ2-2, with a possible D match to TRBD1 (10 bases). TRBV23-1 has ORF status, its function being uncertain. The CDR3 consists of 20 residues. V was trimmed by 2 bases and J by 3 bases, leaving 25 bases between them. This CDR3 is CASSQDRGQTLAGDTGELFF. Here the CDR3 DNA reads TGCGCCAGCAGTCAAGACAGGGGGCAAACTTTAGCGGGAGACACCGGGGAGCTGTTTTTT.

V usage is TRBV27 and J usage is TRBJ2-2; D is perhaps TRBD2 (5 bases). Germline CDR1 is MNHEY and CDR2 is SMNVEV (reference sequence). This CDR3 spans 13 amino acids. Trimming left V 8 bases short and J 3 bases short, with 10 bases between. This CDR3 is CASGRADTGELFF. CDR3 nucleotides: TGTGCCAGCGGGAGAGCGGACACCGGGGAGCTGTTTTTT.